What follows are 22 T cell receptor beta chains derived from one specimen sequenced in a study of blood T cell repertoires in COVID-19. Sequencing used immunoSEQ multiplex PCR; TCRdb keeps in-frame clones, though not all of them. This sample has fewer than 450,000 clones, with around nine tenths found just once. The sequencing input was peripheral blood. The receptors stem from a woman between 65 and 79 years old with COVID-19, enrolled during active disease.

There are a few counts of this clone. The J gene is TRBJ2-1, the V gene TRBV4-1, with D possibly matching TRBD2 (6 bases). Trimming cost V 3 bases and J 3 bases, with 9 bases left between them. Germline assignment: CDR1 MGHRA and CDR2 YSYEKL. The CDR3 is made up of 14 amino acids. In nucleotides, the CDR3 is TGCGCCAGCAGCCAGATCGGGGGCTACAATGAGCAGTTCTTC. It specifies CASSQIGGYNEQFF.

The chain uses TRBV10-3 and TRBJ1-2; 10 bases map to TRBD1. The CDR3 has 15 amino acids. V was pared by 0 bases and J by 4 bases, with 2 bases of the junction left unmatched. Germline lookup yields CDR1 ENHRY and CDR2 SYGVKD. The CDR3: CAISESGQGLYGYTF. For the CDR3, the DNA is TGTGCCATCAGTGAGTCGGGACAGGGGCTCTATGGCTACACCTTC.

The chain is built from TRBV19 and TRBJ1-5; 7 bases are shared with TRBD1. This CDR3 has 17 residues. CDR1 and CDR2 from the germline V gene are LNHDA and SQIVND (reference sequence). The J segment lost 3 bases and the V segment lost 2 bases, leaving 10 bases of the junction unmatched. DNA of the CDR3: TGTGCCAGTAGTATAAGGTCAGGGGGTGGGATCAATCAGCCCCAGCATTTT. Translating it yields CASSIRSGGGINQPQHF.

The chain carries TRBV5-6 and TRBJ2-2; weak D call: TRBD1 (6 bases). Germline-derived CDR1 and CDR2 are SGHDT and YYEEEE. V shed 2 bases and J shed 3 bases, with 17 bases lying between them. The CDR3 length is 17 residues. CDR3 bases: TGTGCCAGCAGCTTAATGTCGGCCTCAGGGGACACCGGGGAGCTGTTTTTT. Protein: CASSLMSASGDTGELFF.

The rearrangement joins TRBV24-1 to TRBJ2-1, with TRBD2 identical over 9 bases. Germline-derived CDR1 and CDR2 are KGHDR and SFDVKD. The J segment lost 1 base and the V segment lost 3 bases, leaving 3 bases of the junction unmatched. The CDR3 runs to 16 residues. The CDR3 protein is CATSDRGGESYNEQFF. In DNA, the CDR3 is TGTGCCACCAGTGATCGCGGGGGGGAGTCCTACAATGAGCAGTTCTTC.

CDR3 residues: CASSSPSGKAFF. CDR3 in DNA: TGTGCCAGCAGCTCCCCGTCGGGAAAAGCTTTCTTT. The gene calls are TRBV7-6 and TRBJ1-1; D unresolved. V lost 4 bases, J lost 9 bases, and 12 bases lay in between. In germline, CDR1 is SGHVS, CDR2 FNYEAQ. The CDR3 is 12 amino acids.

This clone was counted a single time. The CDR3 reads CASSLDPTSGDSYEQYF. The CDR3 DNA is TGTGCCAGCAGCCTTGATCCGACTAGCGGGGATTCCTACGAGCAGTACTTC. V usage is TRBV9 and J usage is TRBJ2-7, with 11 bases matching TRBD2. V shed 4 bases and J 1 base; nucleotides not matched to a gene: 10. This CDR3 contains 17 residues. CDR1 and CDR2 from the germline V gene are SGDLS and YYNGEE. Full variable domain (rest looked up from reference TRBV9 and TRBJ2-7): DSGVTQTPKHLITATGQRVTLRCSPRSGDLSVYWYQQSLDQGLQFLIQYYNGEERAKGNILERFSAQQFPDLHSELNLSSLELGDSALYFCASSLDPTSGDSYEQYFGPGTRLTVT.

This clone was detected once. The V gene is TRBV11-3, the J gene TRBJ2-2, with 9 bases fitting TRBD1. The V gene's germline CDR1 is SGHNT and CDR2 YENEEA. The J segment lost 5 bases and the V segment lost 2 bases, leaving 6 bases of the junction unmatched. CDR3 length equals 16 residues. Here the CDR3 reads CASSLSSDRGTGELFF. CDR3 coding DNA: TGTGCCAGCAGCTTATCCTCGGACAGGGGTACCGGGGAGCTGTTTTTT.

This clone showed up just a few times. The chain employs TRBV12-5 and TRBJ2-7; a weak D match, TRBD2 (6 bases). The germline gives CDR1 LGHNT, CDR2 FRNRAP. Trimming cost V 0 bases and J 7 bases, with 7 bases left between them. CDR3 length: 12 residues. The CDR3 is CASGLVRGEQYF. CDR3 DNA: TGTGCTAGTGGTTTGGTCCGGGGGGAGCAGTACTTC.

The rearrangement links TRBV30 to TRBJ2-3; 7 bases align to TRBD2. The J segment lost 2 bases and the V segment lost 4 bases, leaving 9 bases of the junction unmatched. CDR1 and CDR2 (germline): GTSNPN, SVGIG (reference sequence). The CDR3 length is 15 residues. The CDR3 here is CAWIWSGDYTDTQYF. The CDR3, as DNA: TGTGCCTGGATTTGGAGCGGGGATTACACAGATACGCAGTATTTT.

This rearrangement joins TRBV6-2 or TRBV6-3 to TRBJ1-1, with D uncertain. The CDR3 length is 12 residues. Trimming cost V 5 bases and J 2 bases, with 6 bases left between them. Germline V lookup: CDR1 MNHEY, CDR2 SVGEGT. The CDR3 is CASSPTNTEAFF. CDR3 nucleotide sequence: TGTGCCAGCAGTCCGACTAACACTGAAGCTTTCTTT.

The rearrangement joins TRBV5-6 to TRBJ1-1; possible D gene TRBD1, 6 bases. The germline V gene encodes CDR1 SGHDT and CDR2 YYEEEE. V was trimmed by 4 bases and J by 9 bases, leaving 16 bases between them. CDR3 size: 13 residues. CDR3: CASSVLWTEKAFF. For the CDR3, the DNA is TGTGCCAGCAGCGTCCTTTGGACAGAAAAAGCTTTCTTT.

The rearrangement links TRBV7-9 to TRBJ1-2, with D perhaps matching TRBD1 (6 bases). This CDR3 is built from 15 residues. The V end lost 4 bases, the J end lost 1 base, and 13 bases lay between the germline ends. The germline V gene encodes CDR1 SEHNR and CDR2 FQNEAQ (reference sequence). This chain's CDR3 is CASSSSGGGNYGYTF. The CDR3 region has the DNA TGTGCCAGCAGCTCCTCGGGGGGCGGTAACTATGGCTACACCTTC.

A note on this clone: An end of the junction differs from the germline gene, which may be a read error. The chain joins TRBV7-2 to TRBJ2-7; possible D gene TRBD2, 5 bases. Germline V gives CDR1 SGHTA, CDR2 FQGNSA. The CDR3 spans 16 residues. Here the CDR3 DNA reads TGTGCCAGCAGTTTAGGGCGGGCCTTAGGGCTCTACGAGCAGTACTTC. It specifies CASSLGRALGLYEQYF. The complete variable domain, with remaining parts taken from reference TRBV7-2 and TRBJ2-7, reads GAGVSQSPSNKVTEKGKDVELRCDPISGHTALYWYRQSLGQGLEFLIYFQGNSAPDKSGLPSDRFSAERTGGSVSTLTIQRTQQEDSAVYLCASSLGRALGLYEQYFGPGTRLTVT.

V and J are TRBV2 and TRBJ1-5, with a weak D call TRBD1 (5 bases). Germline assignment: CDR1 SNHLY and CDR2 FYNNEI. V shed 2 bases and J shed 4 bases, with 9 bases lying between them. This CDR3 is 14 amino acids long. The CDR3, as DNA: TGTGCCAGCAGTGAAAGGGCAGGGAATCAGCCCCAGCATTTT. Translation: CASSERAGNQPQHF.

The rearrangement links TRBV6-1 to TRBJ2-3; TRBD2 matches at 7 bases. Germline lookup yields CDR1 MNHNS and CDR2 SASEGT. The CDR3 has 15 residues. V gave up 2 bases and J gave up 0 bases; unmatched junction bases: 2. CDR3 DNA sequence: TGTGCCAGCAGTGAACTAGCGGTTAGCACAGATACGCAGTATTTT. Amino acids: CASSELAVSTDTQYF.

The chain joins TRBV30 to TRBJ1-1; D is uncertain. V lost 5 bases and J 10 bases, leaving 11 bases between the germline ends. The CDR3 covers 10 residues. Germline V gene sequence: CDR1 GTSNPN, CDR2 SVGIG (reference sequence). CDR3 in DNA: TGTGCCTGGGGTAACACGGGAGCTTTCTTT. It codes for CAWGNTGAFF.

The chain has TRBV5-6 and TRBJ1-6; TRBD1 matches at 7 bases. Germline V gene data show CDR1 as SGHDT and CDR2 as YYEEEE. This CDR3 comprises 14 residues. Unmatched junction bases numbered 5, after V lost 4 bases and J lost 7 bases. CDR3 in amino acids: CASSAAGGNSPLHF. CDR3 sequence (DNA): TGTGCCAGCAGCGCGGCAGGGGGGAATTCACCCCTCCACTTT.

The CDR3 spells CATSEPTGIETQYF. CDR3 DNA: TGTGCCACCAGTGAGCCGACAGGGATAGAGACCCAGTACTTC. The V call is TRBV24-1, the J call TRBJ2-5; 7 positions match TRBD1. The CDR3 is 14 residues long. Per germline, CDR1 KGHDR and CDR2 SFDVKD. Losses at the gene ends were 4 bases for V and 4 bases for J; bases not matched to a gene: 5.

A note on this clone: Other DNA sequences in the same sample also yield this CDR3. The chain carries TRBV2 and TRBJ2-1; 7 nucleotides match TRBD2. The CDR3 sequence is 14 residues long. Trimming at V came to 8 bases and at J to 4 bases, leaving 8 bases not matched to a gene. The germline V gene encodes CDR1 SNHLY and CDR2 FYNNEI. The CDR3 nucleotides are TGTGCCAGCTCCCCCCCCGGGGGGTACAATGAGCAGTTCTTC. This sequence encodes CASSPPGGYNEQFF.

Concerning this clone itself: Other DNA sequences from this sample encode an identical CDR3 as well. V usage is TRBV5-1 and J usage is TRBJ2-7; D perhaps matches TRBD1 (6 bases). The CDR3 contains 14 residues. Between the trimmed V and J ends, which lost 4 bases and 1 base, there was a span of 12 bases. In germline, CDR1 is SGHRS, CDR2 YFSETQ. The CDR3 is CASSLTGLSYEQYF. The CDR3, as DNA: TGCGCCAGCAGCCTCACAGGGTTGTCCTACGAGCAGTACTTC.

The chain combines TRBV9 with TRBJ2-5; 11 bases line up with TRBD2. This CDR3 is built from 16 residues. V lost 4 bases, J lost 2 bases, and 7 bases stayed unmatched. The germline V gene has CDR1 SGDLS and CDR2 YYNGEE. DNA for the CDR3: TGTGCCAGCAGCACTCCACTAGCGGGGGTACAAGAGACCCAGTACTTC. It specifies CASSTPLAGVQETQYF.